This TCR beta chain emerged from a study of T cell changes during pregnancy in multiple sclerosis. TCRdb's copy holds only in-frame clones and misses some; the assay was immunoSEQ multiplex PCR. Of 50,000 or so clones listed, around 94% are singletons. Trimming cost V 1 base and J 0 bases, with 7 bases left between them. The germline gives CDR1 SGHAT, CDR2 FQDESV (reference sequence). The CDR3 loop spans 15 amino acids. The sequencing here drew on CD4+ T cells from peripheral blood mononuclear cells, taken in the third trimester of pregnancy. The clonotype was recovered from a female donor with multiple sclerosis, enrolled in a pregnancy study. This chain connects TRBV11-1 to TRBJ1-3; D is ambiguous. CDR3 sequence (DNA): TGTGCCAGCAGCTTAGGCGCGGACTCTGGAAACACCATATATTTT. It translates to CASSLGADSGNTIYF.